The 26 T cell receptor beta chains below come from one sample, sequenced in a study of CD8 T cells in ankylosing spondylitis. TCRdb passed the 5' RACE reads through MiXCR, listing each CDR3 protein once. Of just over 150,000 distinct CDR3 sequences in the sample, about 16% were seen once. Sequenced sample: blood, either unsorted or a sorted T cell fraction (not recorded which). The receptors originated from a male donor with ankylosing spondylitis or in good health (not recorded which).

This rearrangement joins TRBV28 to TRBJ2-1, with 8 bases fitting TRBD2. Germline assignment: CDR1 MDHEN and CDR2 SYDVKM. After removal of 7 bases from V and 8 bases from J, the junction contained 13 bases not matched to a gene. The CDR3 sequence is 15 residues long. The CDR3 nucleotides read TGTGCCAGCACCGCCCTCGAGAGCGGGAGATATGAGCAGTTCTTC. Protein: CASTALESGRYEQFF.

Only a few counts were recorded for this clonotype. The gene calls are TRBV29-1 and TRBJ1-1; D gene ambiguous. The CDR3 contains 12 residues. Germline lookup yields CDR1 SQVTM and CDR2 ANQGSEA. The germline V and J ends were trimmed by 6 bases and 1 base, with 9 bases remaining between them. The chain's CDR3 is CSVDLRNTEAFF. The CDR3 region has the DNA TGCAGCGTGGATCTGAGGAACACTGAAGCTTTCTTT.

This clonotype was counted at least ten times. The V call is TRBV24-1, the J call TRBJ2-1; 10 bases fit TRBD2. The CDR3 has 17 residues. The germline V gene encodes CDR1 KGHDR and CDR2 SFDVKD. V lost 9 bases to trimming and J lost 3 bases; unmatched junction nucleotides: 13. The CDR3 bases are TGTGCCACCGTCACTAGCGGGATGGACCATCTCTACAATGAGCAGTTCTTC. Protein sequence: CATVTSGMDHLYNEQFF.

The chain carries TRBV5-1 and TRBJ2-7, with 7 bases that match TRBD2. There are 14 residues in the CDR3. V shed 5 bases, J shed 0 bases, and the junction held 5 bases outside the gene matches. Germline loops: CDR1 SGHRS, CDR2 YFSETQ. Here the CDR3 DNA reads TGCGCCAGCAGGGGGGAGGGCAGCTCCTACGAGCAGTACTTC. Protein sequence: CASRGEGSSYEQYF.

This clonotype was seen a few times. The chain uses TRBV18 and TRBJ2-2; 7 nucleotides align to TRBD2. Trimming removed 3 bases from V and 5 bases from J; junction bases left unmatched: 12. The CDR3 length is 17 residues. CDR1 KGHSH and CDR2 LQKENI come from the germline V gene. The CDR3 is CASSPRDVRGGTGELFF. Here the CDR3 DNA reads TGTGCCAGCTCACCGCGGGATGTCCGGGGAGGGACCGGGGAGCTGTTTTTT.

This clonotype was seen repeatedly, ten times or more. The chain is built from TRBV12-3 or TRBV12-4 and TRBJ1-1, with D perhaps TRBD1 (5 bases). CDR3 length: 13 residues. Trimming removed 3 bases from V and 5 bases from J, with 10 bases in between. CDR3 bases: TGTGCCAGCAGTTTCCAGGGTCGAACTGAAGCTTTCTTT. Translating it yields CASSFQGRTEAFF.

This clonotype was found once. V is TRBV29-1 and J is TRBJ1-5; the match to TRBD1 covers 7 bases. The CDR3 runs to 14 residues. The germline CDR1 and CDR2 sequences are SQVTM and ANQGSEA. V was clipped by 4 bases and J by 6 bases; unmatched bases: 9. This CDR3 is CSVATGQRFQPQHF. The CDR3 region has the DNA TGCAGCGTTGCGACGGGACAGAGGTTTCAGCCCCAGCATTTT.

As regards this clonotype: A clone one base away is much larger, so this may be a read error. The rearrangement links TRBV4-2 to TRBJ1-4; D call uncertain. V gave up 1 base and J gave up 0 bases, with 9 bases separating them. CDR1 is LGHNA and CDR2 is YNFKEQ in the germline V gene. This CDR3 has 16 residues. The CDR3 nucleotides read TGTGCCAGCAGCCAAGTAGATACCGCAACTAATGAAAAACTGTTTTTT. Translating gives CASSQVDTATNEKLFF.

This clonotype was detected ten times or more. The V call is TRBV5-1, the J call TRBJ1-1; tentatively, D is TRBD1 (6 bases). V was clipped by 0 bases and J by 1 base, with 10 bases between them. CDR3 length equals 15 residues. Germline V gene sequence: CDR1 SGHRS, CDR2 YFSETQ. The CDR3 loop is CASSLEAGANTEAFF. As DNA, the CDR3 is TGCGCCAGCAGCTTGGAAGCAGGGGCGAACACTGAAGCTTTCTTT.

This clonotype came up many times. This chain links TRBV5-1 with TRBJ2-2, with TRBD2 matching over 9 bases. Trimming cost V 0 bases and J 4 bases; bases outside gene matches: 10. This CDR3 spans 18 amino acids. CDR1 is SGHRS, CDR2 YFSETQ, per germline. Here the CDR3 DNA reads TGCGCCAGCAGCTTGGGGACTAGCGATACTGCGAGCACCGGGGAGCTGTTTTTT. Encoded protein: CASSLGTSDTASTGELFF. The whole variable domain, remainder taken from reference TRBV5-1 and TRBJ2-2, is KAGVTQTPRYLIKTRGQQVTLSCSPISGHRSVSWYQQTPGQGLQFLFEYFSETQRNKGNFPGRFSGRQFSNSRSEMNVSTLELGDSALYLCASSLGTSDTASTGELFFGEGSRLTVL.

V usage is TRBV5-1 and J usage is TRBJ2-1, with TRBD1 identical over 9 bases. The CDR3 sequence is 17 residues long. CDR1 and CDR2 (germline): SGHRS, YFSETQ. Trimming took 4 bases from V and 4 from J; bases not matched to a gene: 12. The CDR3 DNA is TGCGCCAGCAGCCGCGCCACACGGACAGGGGTTTACAATGAGCAGTTCTTC. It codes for CASSRATRTGVYNEQFF.

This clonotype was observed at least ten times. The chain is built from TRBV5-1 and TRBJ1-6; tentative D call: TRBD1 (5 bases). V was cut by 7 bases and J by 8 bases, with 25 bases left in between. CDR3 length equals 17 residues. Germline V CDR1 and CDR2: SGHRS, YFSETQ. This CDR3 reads CASRSSILGQMDSPLHF. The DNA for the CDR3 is TGCGCCAGCCGGAGTTCTATCCTGGGGCAAATGGATTCACCCCTCCACTTT.

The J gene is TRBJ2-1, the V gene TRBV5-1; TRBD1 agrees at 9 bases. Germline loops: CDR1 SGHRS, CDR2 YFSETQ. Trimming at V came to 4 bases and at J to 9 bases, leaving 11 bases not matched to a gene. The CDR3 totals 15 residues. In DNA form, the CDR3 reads TGCGCCAGCAGCAAACAGTTACAGGGGGCAGGTGAGCAGTTCTTC. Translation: CASSKQLQGAGEQFF. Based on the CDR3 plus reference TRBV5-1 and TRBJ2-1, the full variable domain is KAGVTQTPRYLIKTRGQQVTLSCSPISGHRSVSWYQQTPGQGLQFLFEYFSETQRNKGNFPGRFSGRQFSNSRSEMNVSTLELGDSALYLCASSKQLQGAGEQFFGPGTRLTVL.

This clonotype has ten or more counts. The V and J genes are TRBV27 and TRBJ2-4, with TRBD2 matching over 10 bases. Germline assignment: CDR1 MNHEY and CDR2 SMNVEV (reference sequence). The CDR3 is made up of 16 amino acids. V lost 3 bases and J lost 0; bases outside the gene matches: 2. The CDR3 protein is CASSFGTSVAKNIQYF. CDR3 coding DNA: TGTGCCAGCAGTTTCGGGACTAGCGTAGCCAAAAACATTCAGTACTTC.

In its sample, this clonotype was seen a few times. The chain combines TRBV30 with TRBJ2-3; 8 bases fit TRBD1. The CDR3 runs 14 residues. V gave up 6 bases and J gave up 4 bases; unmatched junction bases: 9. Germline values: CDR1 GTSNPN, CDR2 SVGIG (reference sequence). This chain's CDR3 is CACWTGHMADTQYF. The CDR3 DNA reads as TGTGCCTGTTGGACAGGGCATATGGCAGATACGCAGTATTTT.

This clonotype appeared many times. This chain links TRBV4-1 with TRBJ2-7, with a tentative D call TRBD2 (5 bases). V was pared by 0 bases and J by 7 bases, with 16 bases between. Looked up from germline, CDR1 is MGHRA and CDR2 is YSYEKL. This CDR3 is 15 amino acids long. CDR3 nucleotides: TGCGCCAGCAGCCAAGAGGGCCGGGGAGTGGGAGAGCAGTACTTC. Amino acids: CASSQEGRGVGEQYF.

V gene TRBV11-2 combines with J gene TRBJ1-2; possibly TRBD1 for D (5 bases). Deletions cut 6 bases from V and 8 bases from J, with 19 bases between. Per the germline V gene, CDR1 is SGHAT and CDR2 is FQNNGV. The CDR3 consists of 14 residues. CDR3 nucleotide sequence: TGTGCCAGCAGTCTTACCGGGACGCACGCGGGCTACACCTTC. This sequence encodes CASSLTGTHAGYTF.

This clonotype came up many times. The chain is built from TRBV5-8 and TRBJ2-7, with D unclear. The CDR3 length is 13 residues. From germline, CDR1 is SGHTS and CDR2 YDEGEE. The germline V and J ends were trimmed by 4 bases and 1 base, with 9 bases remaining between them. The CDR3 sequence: CASSHGVSYEQYF. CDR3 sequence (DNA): TGTGCCAGCAGCCACGGAGTTTCCTACGAGCAGTACTTC.

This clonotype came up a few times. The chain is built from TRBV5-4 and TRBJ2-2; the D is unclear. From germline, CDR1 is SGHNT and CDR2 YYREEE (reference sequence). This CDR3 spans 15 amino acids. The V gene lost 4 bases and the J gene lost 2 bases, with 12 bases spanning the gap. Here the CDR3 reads CASSPEPGNTGELFF. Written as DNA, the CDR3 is TGTGCCAGCAGCCCGGAGCCGGGTAACACCGGGGAGCTGTTTTTT.

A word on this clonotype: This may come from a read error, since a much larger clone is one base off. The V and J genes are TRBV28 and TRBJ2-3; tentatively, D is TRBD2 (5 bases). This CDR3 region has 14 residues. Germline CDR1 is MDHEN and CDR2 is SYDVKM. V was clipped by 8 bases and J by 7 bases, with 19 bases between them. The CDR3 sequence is CASGRGGTSYTQYF. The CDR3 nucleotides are TGTGCCAGCGGTCGAGGAGGAACCTCTTATACGCAGTATTTT.

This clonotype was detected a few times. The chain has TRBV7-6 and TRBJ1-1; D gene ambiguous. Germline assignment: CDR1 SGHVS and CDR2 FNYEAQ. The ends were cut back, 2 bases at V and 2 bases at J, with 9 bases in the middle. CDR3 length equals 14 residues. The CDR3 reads CASSLSGSNTEAFF. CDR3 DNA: TGTGCCAGCAGCTTATCGGGGTCCAACACTGAAGCTTTCTTT.

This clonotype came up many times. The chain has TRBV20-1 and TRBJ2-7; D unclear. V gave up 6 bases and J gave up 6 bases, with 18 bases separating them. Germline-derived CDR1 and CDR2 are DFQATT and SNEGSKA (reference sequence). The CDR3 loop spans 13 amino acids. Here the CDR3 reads CSAHSVFGREQYF. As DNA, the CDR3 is TGCAGTGCCCATTCGGTATTTGGTCGCGAGCAGTACTTC.

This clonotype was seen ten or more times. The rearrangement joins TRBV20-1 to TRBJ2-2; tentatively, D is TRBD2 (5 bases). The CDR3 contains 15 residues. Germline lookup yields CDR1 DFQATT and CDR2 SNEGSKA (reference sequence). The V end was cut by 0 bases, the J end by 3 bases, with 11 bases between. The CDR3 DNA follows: TGCAGTGCTAGAGATAGCCAGAGGGACACCGGGGAGCTGTTTTTT. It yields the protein CSARDSQRDTGELFF.

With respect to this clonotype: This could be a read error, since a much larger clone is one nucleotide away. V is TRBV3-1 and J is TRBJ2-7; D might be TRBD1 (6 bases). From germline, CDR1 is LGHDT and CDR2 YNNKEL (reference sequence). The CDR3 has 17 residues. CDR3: CTSSQVALLTGKYEQYF. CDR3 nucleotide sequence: TGTACCAGCAGCCAAGTCGCTCTACTGACAGGAAAATACGAGCAGTACTTC.

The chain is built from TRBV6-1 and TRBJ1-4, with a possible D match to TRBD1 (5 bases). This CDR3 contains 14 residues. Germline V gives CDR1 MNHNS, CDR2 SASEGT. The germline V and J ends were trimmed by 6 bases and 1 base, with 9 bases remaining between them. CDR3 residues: CASSQGGTNEKLFF. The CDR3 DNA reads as TGTGCCAGCAGCCAGGGTGGAACTAATGAAAAACTGTTTTTT.

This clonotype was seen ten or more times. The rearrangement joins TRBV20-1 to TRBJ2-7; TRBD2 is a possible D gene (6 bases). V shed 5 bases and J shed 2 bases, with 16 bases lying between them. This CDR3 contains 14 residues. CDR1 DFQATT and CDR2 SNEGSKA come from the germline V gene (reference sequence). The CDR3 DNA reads TGCAGTGCTCTCCGCCTAGCGAGAACCTACGAGCAGTACTTC. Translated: CSALRLARTYEQYF.